This T cell receptor beta chain came from a study of T cells after yellow fever vaccination. Overall study findings and caveats: It was a small share of clonotypes that appeared in both CD4 and CD8 compartments. Boosting was followed by the reappearance of most primary-vaccination clones (roughly 95% CD4, more than 70% CD8).

TCRdb independently ran MiXCR on the 5' RACE reads; one entry per CDR3 protein. The repertoire includes 340,000 or so distinct CDR3 sequences, around 12% of them detected once, and 3.2% sits in the top ten. This clonotype was seen a few times. The antigen remains undetermined. With 8 bases clipped from V and 6 bases from J, the junction kept 13 bases outside the gene matches. The CDR3 has 15 residues. The rearrangement uses TRBV12-3 or TRBV12-4 and TRBJ2-3; 8 bases are a match to TRBD2. This clonotype originated in a man younger than 35 who received the YFV17D yellow fever vaccine. The sequencing here drew on CD4+ T cells sorted from PBMCs, taken 15 days after the yellow fever booster vaccination. Here the CDR3 reads CASREGGTAGDTQYF. The CDR3 bases are TGTGCCAGCCGGGAGGGAGGCACTGCGGGGGATACGCAGTATTTT.